The clone carrying this TCR beta chain appeared a few times. Its cognate antigen is unknown. Semi-nested PCR with Nested Universal Primer A followed constant-region reverse priming of full-length variable regions. TCRdb processed the 5' RACE reads anew with MiXCR; each CDR3 protein has one entry. The sample contains around 34,000 distinct CDR3 sequences, 20% to 30% of which appear only once. Cells sorted as Tregs were CD4+, CD25+ and CD127-/low. General study results and limits: Tumor-infiltrating Treg TCR alpha and beta sequences overlapped most with tumor naive CD4+ T cells, then blood naive.

CDR3 length equals 13 residues. CDR1 and CDR2 from the germline V gene are MNHNS and SASEGT. Trimming shortened V by 6 bases and J by 4 bases, and 10 bases separated the two germline ends. The chain joins TRBV6-1 to TRBJ1-5, with a possible D match to TRBD1 (6 bases). The sequence was collected from a female donor with breast cancer. The sequenced material came from tumor-infiltrating Tregs sorted from the breast tumor. CDR3 in DNA: TGTGCCAGCAGCTTGGACAGTAATCAGCCCCAGCATTTT. Translating gives CASSLDSNQPQHF.